These 14 T cell receptor beta chains originate from one sample sequenced in a study of OX40 agonist ivuxolimab in advanced cancers. Using immunoSEQ multiplex PCR, the repertoire was profiled, and TCRdb retains in-frame clones only, with some absent. The table has tens of thousands of clones, 84% seen once. The material sequenced was CD4+ or CD8+ T cells sorted from blood, taken in a trial of the OX40 agonist ivuxolimab. The receptors stem from an adult with an advanced solid tumor such as melanoma, head and neck, liver or kidney cancer.

This clone came up a few times. This chain joins TRBV29-1 and TRBJ1-1; no definite D call. Germline lookup yields CDR1 SQVTM and CDR2 ANQGSEA. V lost 5 bases and J 4 bases, leaving 8 bases between the germline ends. This CDR3 is built from 11 residues. CDR3 residues: CSVYRGTEAFF. The CDR3 bases are TGCAGCGTTTATCGAGGCACTGAAGCTTTCTTT.

The chain links TRBV13 to TRBJ2-7; no definite D call. Trimming cost V 6 bases and J 9 bases, with 15 bases left between them. CDR3 length: 12 residues. Germline V lookup: CDR1 PRHDT, CDR2 FYEKMQ (reference sequence). CDR3 protein: CASRGPRGVQYF. In DNA form, the CDR3 reads TGTGCCAGCAGAGGCCCCCGCGGAGTGCAGTACTTC.

The chain couples TRBV25-1 to TRBJ2-7; D may be TRBD1 or TRBD2 (5 bases each). The germline V gene has CDR1 MGHDK and CDR2 SYGVNS. With 4 bases removed from V and 6 bases from J, the gap between germline ends came to 16 bases. The CDR3 totals 14 residues. The CDR3 here is CASSANGGIGEQYF. DNA of the CDR3: TGTGCCAGCAGTGCCAATGGGGGTATCGGCGAGCAGTACTTC.

The chain uses TRBV7-9 and TRBJ2-3, with 10 bases fitting TRBD2. Losses at the gene ends were 0 bases for V and 4 bases for J; bases not matched to a gene: 13. Per the germline V gene, CDR1 is SEHNR and CDR2 is FQNEAQ (reference sequence). There are 19 residues in the CDR3. CDR3 nucleotide sequence: TGTGCCAGCAGCTTAGCGGTTGTGAGCGGGGGGGGCCCGGCAGATACGCAGTATTTT. It encodes CASSLAVVSGGGPADTQYF.

The chain carries TRBV6-1 and TRBJ2-7, with D perhaps matching TRBD2 (7 bases). Germline CDR1 MNHNS, CDR2 SASEGT. The CDR3 loop spans 14 amino acids. Trimming left V 7 bases short and J 4 bases short, with 17 bases between. Here the CDR3 reads CASTHGGARYEQYF. DNA for the CDR3: TGTGCCAGCACCCATGGGGGGGCTCGGTACGAGCAGTACTTC.

The chain joins TRBV11-2 to TRBJ2-2, with no clear D. This CDR3 spans 16 amino acids. The V gene lost 7 bases and the J gene lost 5 bases, with 20 bases spanning the gap. Germline CDR1 reads SGHAT; CDR2 reads FQNNGV. The CDR3: CASTTVVGLGTGELFF. The CDR3 nucleotides read TGTGCCAGCACCACCGTCGTGGGCTTGGGGACCGGGGAGCTGTTTTTT.

The chain couples TRBV28 to TRBJ1-1; possibly TRBD1 for D (5 bases). The CDR3 totals 15 residues. Trimming stripped 2 bases from V and 3 bases from J, with 13 bases between. Germline lookup yields CDR1 MDHEN and CDR2 SYDVKM. CDR3 bases: TGTGCCAGCAGTTTAAGGGGAAGGGTTGACACTGAAGCTTTCTTT. Translating gives CASSLRGRVDTEAFF.

This sequence joins TRBV14 and TRBJ1-2; a weak D match, TRBD1 (6 bases). The V gene's germline CDR1 is SGHDN and CDR2 FVKESK. This CDR3 is built from 14 residues. The V end was cut by 1 base, the J end by 3 bases, with 9 bases between. CDR3 sequence reads: CASSQVNRDYGYTF. The DNA of the CDR3 is TGTGCCAGCAGCCAAGTCAACAGGGACTATGGCTACACCTTC.

This chain links TRBV10-2 with TRBJ1-1; D is perhaps TRBD1 (5 bases). Trimming cost V 7 bases and J 1 base, with 19 bases left between them. Germline-derived CDR1 and CDR2 are WSHSY and SAAADI. The CDR3 totals 16 residues. CDR3 residues: CASILGRGEQNTEAFF. DNA of the CDR3: TGCGCCAGCATCCTGGGTAGGGGCGAACAGAACACTGAAGCTTTCTTT.

This sequence joins TRBV27 and TRBJ2-1, with TRBD2 matching 14 bases. The CDR3 loop spans 17 amino acids. The V gene end was trimmed by 2 bases and the J gene end by 6 bases; junction bases not matched to a gene: 6. Germline CDR1 and CDR2: MNHEY and SMNVEV (reference sequence). The CDR3 bases are TGTGCCAGCAGTTTACTGACTAGCGGGGGGGCTGGCAATGAGCAGTTCTTC. Protein product: CASSLLTSGGAGNEQFF.

This clone has only a few counts. CDR3 DNA sequence: TGTGCCAGCAGCTTAGTGCGGGAGGGAGAGACCCAGTACTTC. Translating it yields CASSLVREGETQYF. This chain joins TRBV7-6 and TRBJ2-5; 9 nucleotides line up with TRBD2. In germline, CDR1 is SGHVS, CDR2 FNYEAQ. The CDR3 contains 14 residues. Losses at the gene ends were 1 base for V and 4 bases for J; bases not matched to a gene: 1.

J is TRBJ2-7 and V is TRBV4-3, with 7 bases matching TRBD1. J lost 2 bases, V lost 0 bases, and 4 bases had no gene match. In germline, CDR1 is LGHNA, CDR2 YSLEER. This CDR3 contains 15 residues. The DNA for the CDR3 is TGCGCCAGCAGCCAAGATTGGCAGGGGGCCTACGAGCAGTACTTC. As protein: CASSQDWQGAYEQYF.

V usage is TRBV9 and J usage is TRBJ2-3, with 10 nucleotides matching TRBD2. The V gene end was trimmed by 0 bases and the J gene end by 6 bases; junction bases not matched to a gene: 4. CDR1 SGDLS and CDR2 YYNGEE come from the germline V gene. The CDR3 is 15 amino acids. CDR3: CASSVEASGGDTQYF. DNA of the CDR3: TGTGCCAGCAGCGTAGAGGCTAGCGGGGGTGATACGCAGTATTTT.

The V and J genes are TRBV5-6 and TRBJ2-7; 9 positions match TRBD1. Germline lookup yields CDR1 SGHDT and CDR2 YYEEEE. Losses at the gene ends were 2 bases for V and 5 bases for J; bases not matched to a gene: 5. The CDR3 covers 14 residues. This chain's CDR3 is CASSLGTGSHEQYF. CDR3 bases: TGTGCCAGCAGCTTAGGGACAGGGAGCCACGAGCAGTACTTC.